This is a list of T cell receptor beta chains from one sample in a study of cytomegalovirus exposure and HLA in healthy donors. TCRdb's table, derived via immunoSEQ multiplex PCR, lists solely in-frame clones and lacks some. The data contain about 99,000 clones, 10% of them singletons. Sequenced material: PBMCs. The receptors originated from a man aged 40-50 years in good health and CMV-seropositive. CDR3s include the opening cysteine and the closing phenylalanine or tryptophan. D genes are given only for firm matches. Clone size is given for some rows only: seen once, a few or many times, or a class if the clone is expanded.

clone size	D gene	V gene	J gene	CDR3 protein	CDR3 DNA
few	-	TRBV13	TRBJ1-2	CASSLGLGTNGYGYTF	TGTGCCAGCAGCTTAGGCCTAGGGACTAACGGGTATGGCTACACCTTC
few	TRBD1	TRBV9	TRBJ2-2	CASSPFGTGGTGELFF	TGTGCCAGCAGCCCGTTCGGGACAGGGGGTACCGGGGAGCTGTTTTTT
few	TRBD2	TRBV2	TRBJ2-2	CASSVPAGGTGELFF	TGTGCCAGCAGTGTCCCAGCGGGGGGGACCGGGGAGCTGTTTTTT
few	-	TRBV6-5	TRBJ2-2	CASSYSYRTTNGELFF	TGTGCCAGCAGTTACTCGTACAGGACCACAAACGGGGAGCTGTTTTTT
-	TRBD2	TRBV5-1	TRBJ2-7	CASSPGLAGGPDSYEQYF	TGCGCCAGCAGCCCGGGACTAGCGGGAGGGCCTGACTCCTACGAGCAGTACTTC
-	TRBD2	TRBV6-5	TRBJ2-7	CASSYVSSGWYEQYF	TGTGCCAGCAGTTACGTTTCTAGCGGATGGTACGAGCAGTACTTC
-	-	TRBV5-1	TRBJ1-1	CASTWTPQGGNTEAFF	TGCGCCAGCACGTGGACCCCCCAAGGAGGGAACACTGAAGCTTTCTTT
-	-	TRBV13	TRBJ2-7	CASSLGASTEQYF	TGTGCCAGCAGCTTGGGGGCTAGCACCGAGCAGTACTTC
few	TRBD1	TRBV19	TRBJ2-3	CASKAQGGADTQYF	TGTGCCAGTAAGGCACAGGGGGGCGCGGATACGCAGTATTTT
few	TRBD1	TRBV12-5	TRBJ1-2	CASGLEGGGTNYGYTF	TGTGCTAGTGGTTTGGAAGGAGGGGGCACTAACTATGGCTACACCTTC
few	-	TRBV7-3	TRBJ1-1	CASSREWNTEAFF	TGTGCCAGCAGCCGGGAATGGAACACTGAAGCTTTCTTT
few	TRBD1	TRBV7-6	TRBJ2-1	CASSHRDRSYNEQFF	TGTGCCAGCAGCCACCGGGACAGGAGCTACAATGAGCAGTTCTTC
-	-	TRBV29-1	TRBJ2-7	CSVGTPRVEQYF	TGCAGCGTTGGCACCCCGAGAGTGGAGCAGTACTTC
-	-	TRBV20-1	TRBJ2-5	CSASKAETQYF	TGCAGTGCTAGTAAAGCGGAGACCCAGTACTTC
medium-sized	-	TRBV5-1	TRBJ2-5	CASSLGQGNQETQYF	TGCGCCAGCAGCTTGGGCCAGGGCAACCAAGAGACCCAGTACTTC
few	-	TRBV6-5	TRBJ2-1	CASSYGAGYTYNEQFF	TGTGCCAGCAGTTATGGTGCGGGATACACCTACAATGAGCAGTTCTTC
few	-	TRBV5-8	TRBJ1-3	CASSHGTIGGNTIYF	TGTGCCAGCAGCCACGGGACAATTGGAGGAAACACCATATATTTT
-	-	TRBV9	TRBJ2-1	CASSVGGGVYNEQFF	TGTGCCAGCAGCGTAGGGGGAGGAGTTTACAATGAGCAGTTCTTC
-	TRBD2	TRBV7-3	TRBJ2-3	CASCLAGDLDTQYF	TGTGCCAGCTGCCTAGCGGGAGATCTGGATACGCAGTATTTT
-	-	TRBV6-5	TRBJ2-2	CASSYHGQTGELFF	TGTGCCAGCAGTTACCACGGACAGACCGGGGAGCTGTTTTTT
-	-	TRBV11-2	TRBJ2-2	CASSLESGSTGELFF	TGTGCCAGCAGCTTAGAGTCGGGAAGCACCGGGGAGCTGTTTTTT
few	-	TRBV11-2	TRBJ2-2	CASSLEGQGRYTGELFF	TGTGCCAGCAGCTTAGAGGGGCAGGGGCGGTACACCGGGGAGCTGTTTTTT
-	TRBD1	TRBV7-6	TRBJ2-7	CASSSRQGRCEQYF	TGTGCCAGCAGCAGCCGACAGGGGAGGTGCGAGCAGTACTTC
-	TRBD1	TRBV19	TRBJ1-1	CASTTSRDRRGRVFF	TGTGCCAGTACCACCTCTAGGGACAGGAGGGGAAGAGTTTTCTTT
few	TRBD2	TRBV4-1	TRBJ2-7	CASSLLSTSGSYEQYF	TGCGCCAGCAGCTTACTCTCGACTAGCGGCTCCTACGAGCAGTACTTC
few	TRBD1	TRBV5-1	TRBJ1-1	CASSLGGTGDTEAFF	TGCGCCAGCAGCTTGGGGGGGACAGGAGACACTGAAGCTTTCTTT
-	-	TRBV27	TRBJ2-7	CASSLSGDEQYF	TGTGCCAGCAGTTTATCGGGCGACGAGCAGTACTTC
-	TRBD1	TRBV6-1	TRBJ2-7	CASSEATGFHEQYF	TGTGCCAGCAGTGAGGCGACAGGGTTCCACGAGCAGTACTTC
-	-	TRBV7-6	TRBJ2-1	CASSLARDEQFF	TGTGCCAGCAGCTTAGCACGGGATGAGCAGTTCTTC
many	TRBD2	TRBV6-4	TRBJ2-3	CASSQDSGRPDTQYF	TGTGCCAGCAGTCAGGATAGCGGGAGGCCAGATACGCAGTATTTT
-	TRBD2	TRBV11-2	TRBJ2-5	CASSLWRGDRETQYF	TGTGCCAGCAGCTTATGGCGGGGGGATCGGGAGACCCAGTACTTC
few	-	TRBV11-2	TRBJ1-1	CASSLDQGRAFF	TGTGCCAGCAGCTTAGACCAGGGGCGAGCTTTCTTT
-	TRBD2	TRBV6-1	TRBJ2-3	CASSQTSGSTDTQYF	TGTGCCAGCAGTCAGACTAGCGGTAGCACAGATACGCAGTATTTT
few	-	TRBV10-3	TRBJ1-2	CAISESRGITF	TGTGCCATCAGTGAGTCTAGGGGAATTACCTTC
-	TRBD2	TRBV20-1	TRBJ2-1	CSAPRGSNKFF	TGCAGTGCTCCCCGCGGGAGCAATAAGTTCTTC
-	TRBD2	TRBV11-1	TRBJ2-1	CASSTRLAGVYNEQFF	TGTGCCAGCAGCACCAGACTAGCGGGAGTGTACAATGAGCAGTTCTTC
few	-	TRBV5-1	TRBJ2-4	CASSLWGTEGAKNIQYF	TGCGCCAGCAGCTTGTGGGGGACGGAGGGGGCCAAAAACATTCAGTACTTC
few	TRBD1	TRBV5-4	TRBJ2-5	CASSWDRQQETQYF	TGTGCCAGCAGCTGGGACAGACAACAAGAGACCCAGTACTTC
-	-	TRBV6-5	TRBJ1-6	CASSSGSGNSPLHF	TGTGCCAGCAGTTCGGGGAGTGGTAATTCACCCCTCCACTTT
few	TRBD1	TRBV19	TRBJ1-5	CASTIGTGGYQPQHF	TGTGCCAGTACCATCGGGACAGGGGGCTATCAGCCCCAGCATTTT
few	-	TRBV4-3	TRBJ1-4	CASSIGFGEKLFF	TGCGCCAGCAGCATCGGGTTTGGAGAAAAACTGTTTTTT
-	-	TRBV5-1	TRBJ1-1	CASSRPQGPNTEAFF	TGCGCCAGCAGCCGTCCACAGGGACCGAACACTGAAGCTTTCTTT
-	TRBD1	TRBV10-3	TRBJ1-2	CAIRPDRDYGYTF	TGTGCCATCAGACCAGACAGGGACTATGGCTACACCTTC
-	TRBD2	TRBV25-1	TRBJ2-5	CASSEAGGRAPRETQYF	TGTGCCAGCAGTGAAGCCGGCGGGAGGGCTCCACGAGAGACCCAGTACTTC
-	-	TRBV7-9	TRBJ2-2	CASSLARDFPSYTGELFF	TGTGCCAGCAGCTTGGCCCGGGACTTCCCTTCTTACACCGGGGAGCTGTTTTTT
-	-	TRBV6-4	TRBJ2-3	CASGTPCTDTQYF	TGTGCCAGCGGGACACCATGCACAGATACGCAGTATTTT
-	TRBD2	TRBV7-3	TRBJ2-7	CASSLKHLGTSGSTPYEQYF	TGTGCCAGCAGCTTAAAACACCTTGGGACTAGCGGGAGTACACCCTACGAGCAGTACTTC
-	-	TRBV19	TRBJ2-2	CASTRSGRPGELFF	TGTGCCAGTACCCGTTCTGGGAGGCCCGGGGAGCTGTTTTTT
few	TRBD2	TRBV9	TRBJ2-3	CASSVVPEAGGVSDTQYF	TGTGCCAGCAGCGTAGTCCCTGAGGCGGGAGGTGTTTCAGATACGCAGTATTTT
-	TRBD1	TRBV11-1	TRBJ2-5	CASSPWGQQETQYF	TGTGCCAGCAGTCCATGGGGACAGCAAGAGACCCAGTACTTC
few	TRBD2	TRBV7-2	TRBJ2-7	CASSLRILAGVANEQYF	TGTGCCAGCAGCCTAAGAATACTAGCGGGAGTTGCGAACGAGCAGTACTTC
few	-	TRBV27	TRBJ2-7	CASRGYLDEQYF	TGTGCCAGCAGGGGTTACCTAGACGAGCAGTACTTC
few	TRBD2	TRBV4-1	TRBJ2-2	CASSQDRLAGFGELFF	TGCGCCAGCAGCCAAGATCGTCTAGCGGGATTCGGGGAGCTGTTTTTT
few	TRBD2	TRBV18	TRBJ2-7	CASSHSLTSGRSYEQYF	TGTGCCAGCTCACATTCTCTCACTAGCGGGAGATCCTACGAGCAGTACTTC
-	TRBD2	TRBV11-3	TRBJ2-3	CASSSHLGGGTDTQYF	TGTGCCAGCAGCTCTCATCTTGGGGGGGGGACAGATACGCAGTATTTT
-	TRBD2	TRBV28	TRBJ2-2	CASSSIWSGSTGELFF	TGTGCCAGCAGTTCCATATGGAGCGGGAGCACCGGGGAGCTGTTTTTT
-	-	TRBV6-1	TRBJ1-5	CASSEFSGNQPQHF	TGTGCCAGCAGTGAATTTAGCGGCAATCAGCCCCAGCATTTT
-	-	TRBV7-9	TRBJ1-1	CASSLPGGGGAFF	TGTGCCAGCAGCTTACCGGGGGGAGGGGGAGCTTTCTTT
-	-	TRBV6-4	TRBJ2-3	CASSVGQAGDTQYF	TGTGCCAGCAGTGTGGGCCAGGCGGGTGATACGCAGTATTTT
few	TRBD2	TRBV18	TRBJ2-7	CASSRRPGGYYEQYF	TGTGCCAGCTCAAGGAGGCCGGGAGGCTACTACGAGCAGTACTTC